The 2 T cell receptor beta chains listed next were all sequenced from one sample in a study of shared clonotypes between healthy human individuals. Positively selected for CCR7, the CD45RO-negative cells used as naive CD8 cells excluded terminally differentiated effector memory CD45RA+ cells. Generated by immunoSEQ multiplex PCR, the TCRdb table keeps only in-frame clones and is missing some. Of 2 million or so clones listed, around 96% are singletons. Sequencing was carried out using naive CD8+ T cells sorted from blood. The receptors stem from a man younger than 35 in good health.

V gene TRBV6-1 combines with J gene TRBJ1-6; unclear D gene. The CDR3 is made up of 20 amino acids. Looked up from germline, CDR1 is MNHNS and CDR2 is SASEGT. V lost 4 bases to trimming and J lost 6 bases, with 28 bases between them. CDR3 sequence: CASSGRTSLDLTSGNSPLHF. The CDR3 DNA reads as TGTGCCAGCAGTGGGAGGACCTCTTTGGACCTAACTTCGGGTAATTCACCCCTCCACTTT.

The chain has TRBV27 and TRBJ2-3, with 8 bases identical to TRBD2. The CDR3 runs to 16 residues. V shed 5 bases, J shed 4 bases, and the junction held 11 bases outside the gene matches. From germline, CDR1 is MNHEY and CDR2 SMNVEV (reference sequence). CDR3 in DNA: TGTGCCAGCAGTCCATCAGCGGGAGTATGGCCAGATACGCAGTATTTT. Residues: CASSPSAGVWPDTQYF.